The rows below give T cell receptor beta chains drawn from one sample of a study of long-term antiretroviral therapy in people with HIV. Here immunoSEQ multiplex PCR was the method, and the copy in TCRdb shows in-frame clones only, minus some. The table records approximately 12,000 clones, over 80% of them present only once. Sample: unsorted PBMCs, taken just over 8 years after starting antiretroviral therapy. These receptors all stem from a man between 50 and 59 years old with HIV. Each CDR3 is given with its conserved first and last residue. A D gene is named only where the DNA matches it firmly. A clone size is listed for some rows: how often the clone was seen (once, few, many), or a class if it is expanded.

CDR3 | DNA | V | size | D | J
CASSPSSLSYNSPLHF | TGTGCCAGCAGCCCCTCGAGCCTATCCTATAATTCACCCCTCCACTTT | TRBV11-2 | NA | NA | TRBJ1-6
CASSAAANYGYTF | TGTGCCAGCAGTGCGGCAGCTAACTATGGCTACACCTTC | TRBV2 | NA | NA | TRBJ1-2
CASGTGVEYGYTF | TGTGCTAGTGGGACAGGGGTGGAGTATGGCTACACCTTC | TRBV12-5 | NA | TRBD1 | TRBJ1-2
CASSLSGDSNYGYTF | TGTGCCAGCAGCTTGTCAGGCGACAGTAACTATGGCTACACCTTC | TRBV5-6 | few | NA | TRBJ1-2
CASSLGGDRTNEKLFF | TGTGCCAGCAGTTTAGGGGGGGATAGGACTAATGAAAAACTGTTTTTT | TRBV28 | few | NA | TRBJ1-4
CASSPLNGEETQYF | TGTGCCAGCAGTCCCCTCAATGGGGAAGAGACCCAGTACTTC | TRBV28 | NA | NA | TRBJ2-5
CASSRWTERDTQYF | TGTGCCAGCAGCCGCTGGACAGAGCGAGATACGCAGTATTTT | TRBV7-2 | NA | NA | TRBJ2-3
CASSLVRGYNQPQHF | TGTGCCAGCAGCTTAGTAAGGGGCTACAATCAGCCCCAGCATTTT | TRBV7-2 | NA | NA | TRBJ1-5
CSVSADGPHYGYTF | TGCAGCGTCTCAGCGGACGGGCCCCACTATGGCTACACCTTC | TRBV29-1 | NA | NA | TRBJ1-2
CASSSYRGDSPLHF | TGTGCCAGCAGTTCATACAGGGGCGATTCACCCCTCCACTTT | TRBV27 | NA | TRBD1 | TRBJ1-6
CASSLNRLNTEAFF | TGTGCCAGCAGCTTGAACAGGCTCAACACTGAAGCTTTCTTT | TRBV7-8 | NA | NA | TRBJ1-1
CASSLSGYEQYF | TGTGCCAGCAGCTTATCAGGTTACGAGCAGTACTTC | TRBV7-9 | NA | NA | TRBJ2-7
CASATGSSYEQYF | TGTGCCAGCGCGACAGGGAGCTCCTACGAGCAGTACTTC | TRBV19 | NA | TRBD1 | TRBJ2-7
CASSGGAESSSYEQYF | TGTGCCAGCAGCGGGGGGGCGGAATCCAGCTCCTACGAGCAGTACTTC | TRBV2 | NA | TRBD2 | TRBJ2-7
CASSPPGAGTDTQYF | TGTGCCAGCAGCCCGCCGGGAGCGGGCACAGATACGCAGTATTTT | TRBV7-9 | NA | NA | TRBJ2-3
CASSPGTGNGQPQHF | TGCGCCAGCAGCCCGGGTACAGGGAACGGACAGCCCCAGCATTTT | TRBV5-1 | NA | NA | TRBJ1-5
CASSSGTDGYEQYF | TGTGCCAGCAGCTCCGGGACGGACGGCTACGAGCAGTACTTC | TRBV7-8 | NA | NA | TRBJ2-7
CAISESEGTISTDTQYF | TGTGCCATCAGTGAGTCGGAGGGGACAATTAGCACAGATACGCAGTATTTT | TRBV10-3 | NA | NA | TRBJ2-3
CASRGQGGNEKLFF | TGTGCCAGCAGGGGGCAGGGCGGTAATGAAAAACTGTTTTTT | TRBV7-9 | medium-sized | NA | TRBJ1-4
CASSTGQGGYNEQFF | TGCGCCAGCAGCACGGGACAGGGGGGCTACAATGAGCAGTTCTTC | TRBV5-1 | NA | TRBD1 | TRBJ2-1
CASSLEGGTGGIYEQYF | TGTGCCAGCAGCTTGGAGGGTGGGACAGGGGGGATCTACGAGCAGTACTTC | TRBV5-6 | NA | TRBD1 | TRBJ2-7
CASSEWGSMNTEAFF | TGTGCCAGCAGTGAATGGGGCAGCATGAACACTGAAGCTTTCTTT | TRBV6-1 | NA | NA | TRBJ1-1
CASSFTDLLSTGELFF | TGTGCCAGCAGCTTTACGGACCTCCTAAGCACCGGGGAGCTGTTTTTT | TRBV7-9 | NA | NA | TRBJ2-2
CSATATGEGYTF | TGCAGCGCAACCGCGACAGGGGAAGGCTACACCTTC | TRBV29-1 | NA | TRBD1 | TRBJ1-2
CASSTGGAEQYF | TGTGCCAGTTCTACGGGGGGGGCCGAGCAGTACTTC | TRBV27 | NA | TRBD2 | TRBJ2-7
CASEDLWGEPSDTQYF | TGTGCCAGTGAAGACCTATGGGGTGAACCTTCAGATACGCAGTATTTT | TRBV19 | NA | NA | TRBJ2-3
CASGHGGLETQYF | TGTGCCAGCGGCCATGGGGGTCTAGAGACCCAGTACTTC | TRBV7-9 | NA | NA | TRBJ2-5
CASSASGGASYEQYF | TGTGCCAGCAGCGCTAGCGGGGGGGCCTCCTACGAGCAGTACTTC | TRBV9 | NA | TRBD2 | TRBJ2-7
CASSLGQSYEQYF | TGTGCCAGCAGCTTAGGCCAGAGCTACGAGCAGTACTTC | TRBV13 | NA | NA | TRBJ2-7
CASSLDPPSYNSPLHF | TGTGCCAGCAGTTTGGACCCTCCCTCCTATAATTCACCCCTCCACTTT | TRBV5-6 | once | NA | TRBJ1-6
CASSEVGYYEQYF | TGTGCCAGCAGTGAAGTTGGGTACTACGAGCAGTACTTC | TRBV2 | NA | NA | TRBJ2-7
CASREFGFTAGNQPQHF | TGTGCCAGTAGAGAGTTCGGGTTTACGGCAGGCAATCAGCCCCAGCATTTT | TRBV27 | NA | NA | TRBJ1-5
CASSESGLYNEQFF | TGCGCCAGCAGTGAGTCGGGACTGTACAATGAGCAGTTCTTC | TRBV10-2 | NA | NA | TRBJ2-1
CASSGDRARPTYEQYF | TGTGCCAGCAGTGGGGACCGGGCTAGGCCTACCTACGAGCAGTACTTC | TRBV2 | NA | NA | TRBJ2-7
CSAWGNYEQYF | TGCAGTGCTTGGGGGAACTACGAGCAGTACTTC | TRBV20-1 | NA | NA | TRBJ2-7
CASSLQIGSGELFF | TGCGCCAGCAGCCTCCAGATAGGGTCCGGGGAGCTGTTTTTT | TRBV4-1 | NA | NA | TRBJ2-2
CASSVSDRGSYEQYF | TGTGCCAGCAGCGTATCGGACAGGGGATCCTACGAGCAGTACTTC | TRBV7-6 | NA | TRBD1 | TRBJ2-7
CASSLDSDTQYF | TGTGCCAGCAGCCTGGACTCAGATACGCAGTATTTT | TRBV7-8 | once | NA | TRBJ2-3
CASSEELETDTQYF | TGTGCCAGCAGTGAAGAGCTAGAAACAGATACGCAGTATTTT | TRBV2 | NA | NA | TRBJ2-3
CASSLGFQGTDTQYF | TGTGCCAGCAGCTTAGGGTTTCAGGGAACAGATACGCAGTATTTT | TRBV13 | NA | NA | TRBJ2-3
CASSMGEFAEAFF | TGCGCCAGCTCCATGGGGGAATTCGCTGAAGCTTTCTTT | TRBV5-1 | NA | NA | TRBJ1-1
CASSPKTGGDENGYTF | TGTGCCAGCTCACCAAAGACAGGGGGCGATGAAAATGGCTACACCTTC | TRBV18 | NA | TRBD1 | TRBJ1-2
CASSFELQPEKLFF | TGTGCCAGCAGCTTCGAGCTACAGCCTGAAAAACTGTTTTTT | TRBV7-9 | NA | NA | TRBJ1-4
CASSEAEGGYGYTF | TGTGCCAGCAGTGAAGCAGAGGGAGGCTATGGCTACACCTTC | TRBV6-1 | NA | NA | TRBJ1-2
CASSFTGTVEKLFF | TGTGCCAGCAGTTTCACCGGGACAGTTGAAAAACTGTTTTTT | TRBV6-6 | NA | TRBD1 | TRBJ1-4
CASSSSVPMNTEAFF | TGTGCCAGCAGCTCGAGCGTCCCTATGAACACTGAAGCTTTCTTT | TRBV7-9 | NA | NA | TRBJ1-1
CASSVLVANADTEAFF | TGTGCCAGCAGCGTCCTGGTGGCAAATGCGGACACTGAAGCTTTCTTT | TRBV9 | NA | NA | TRBJ1-1
CASSTGPLEAFF | TGTGCCAGTAGTACGGGGCCGCTTGAAGCTTTCTTT | TRBV19 | NA | NA | TRBJ1-1
CASSSIGGLIRGSHEQFF | TGTGCCAGCAGCTCAATCGGGGGGTTGATTAGGGGTTCCCATGAGCAGTTCTTC | TRBV7-2 | NA | TRBD2 | TRBJ2-1
CAWSGDRSGNTIYF | TGTGCCTGGAGCGGGGACCGCTCTGGAAACACCATATATTTT | TRBV30 | NA | NA | TRBJ1-3
CASSQDLVPGYEQYF | TGCGCCAGCAGCCAAGATCTGGTCCCTGGGTACGAGCAGTACTTC | TRBV4-1 | NA | NA | TRBJ2-7
CASSFFKVETQYF | TGCGCCAGCAGCTTCTTTAAAGTGGAGACCCAGTACTTC | TRBV5-1 | NA | NA | TRBJ2-5
CAISDRDDRGIVIQYF | TGTGCCATCAGTGATCGTGACGACAGGGGGATTGTCATTCAGTACTTC | TRBV10-3 | NA | TRBD1 | TRBJ2-4
CASSLNYNEQFF | TGTGCCAGCAGCCTAAACTACAATGAGCAGTTCTTC | TRBV4-2 | NA | NA | TRBJ2-1